The source of this T cell receptor beta chain is a study of T cell changes during pregnancy in multiple sclerosis. TCRdb's copy holds only in-frame clones and misses some; the assay was immunoSEQ multiplex PCR. The sample contains under 40,000 clones, just over 90% of which appear only once. The receptor's source is a female donor in good health, enrolled as a control in a pregnancy study. Sequenced material: peripheral blood, taken in the second trimester of pregnancy.

CDR3 coding DNA: TGTGCCAGCAGTCTTGGGACAGGGGGTAACGAGCAGTACTTC. Translated, it gives CASSLGTGGNEQYF. This chain links TRBV6-5 with TRBJ2-7; 11 nucleotides line up with TRBD1. The CDR3 has 14 amino acids. Germline V gives CDR1 MNHEY, CDR2 SVGAGI. V lost 5 bases to trimming and J lost 5 bases; unmatched junction nucleotides: 5.